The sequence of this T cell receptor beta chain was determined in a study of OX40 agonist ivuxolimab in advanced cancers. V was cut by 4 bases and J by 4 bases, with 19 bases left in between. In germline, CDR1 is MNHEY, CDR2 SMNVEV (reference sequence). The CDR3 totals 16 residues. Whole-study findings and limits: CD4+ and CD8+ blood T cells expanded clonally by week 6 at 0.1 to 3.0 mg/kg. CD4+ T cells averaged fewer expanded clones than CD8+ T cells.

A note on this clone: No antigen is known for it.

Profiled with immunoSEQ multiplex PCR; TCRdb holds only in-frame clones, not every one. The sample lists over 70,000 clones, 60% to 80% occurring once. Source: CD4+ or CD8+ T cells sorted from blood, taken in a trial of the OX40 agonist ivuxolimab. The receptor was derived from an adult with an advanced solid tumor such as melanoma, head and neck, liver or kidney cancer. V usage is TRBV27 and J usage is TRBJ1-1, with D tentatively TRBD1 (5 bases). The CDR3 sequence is CASSSDFRGQGTEAFF. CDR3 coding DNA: TGTGCCAGCAGTTCCGACTTTAGGGGTCAGGGCACTGAAGCTTTCTTT.